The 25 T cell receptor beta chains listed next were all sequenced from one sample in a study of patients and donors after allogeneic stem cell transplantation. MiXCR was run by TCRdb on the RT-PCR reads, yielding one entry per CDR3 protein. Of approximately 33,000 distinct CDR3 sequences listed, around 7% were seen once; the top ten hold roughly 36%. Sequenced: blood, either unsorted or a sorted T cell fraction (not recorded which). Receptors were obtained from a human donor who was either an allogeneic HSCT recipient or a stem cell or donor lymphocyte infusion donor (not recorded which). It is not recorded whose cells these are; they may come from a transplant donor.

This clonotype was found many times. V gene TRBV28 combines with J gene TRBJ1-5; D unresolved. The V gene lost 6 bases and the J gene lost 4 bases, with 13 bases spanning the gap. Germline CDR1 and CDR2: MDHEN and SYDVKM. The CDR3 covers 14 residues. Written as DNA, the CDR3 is TGTGCCAGCAGCGAAGCGGTCCATAATCAGCCCCAGCATTTT. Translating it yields CASSEAVHNQPQHF.

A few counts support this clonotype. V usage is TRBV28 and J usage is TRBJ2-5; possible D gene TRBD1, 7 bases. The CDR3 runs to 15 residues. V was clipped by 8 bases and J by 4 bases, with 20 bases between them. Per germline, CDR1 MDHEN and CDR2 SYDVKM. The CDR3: CASAPAGQISETQYF. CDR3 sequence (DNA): TGTGCCAGCGCCCCGGCGGGACAGATCTCAGAGACCCAGTACTTC. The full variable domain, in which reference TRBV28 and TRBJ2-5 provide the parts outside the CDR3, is DVKVTQSSRYLVKRTGEKVFLECVQDMDHENMFWYRQDPGLGLRLIYFSYDVKMKEKGDIPEGYSVSREKKERFSLILESASTNQTSMYLCASAPAGQISETQYFGPGTRLLVL.

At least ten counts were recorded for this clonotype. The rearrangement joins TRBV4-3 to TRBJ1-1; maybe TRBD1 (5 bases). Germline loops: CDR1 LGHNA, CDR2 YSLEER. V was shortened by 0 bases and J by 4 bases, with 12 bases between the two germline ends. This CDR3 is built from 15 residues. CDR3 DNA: TGCGCCAGCAGCCAAGATCGAGGGGAGGGCACTGAAGCTTTCTTT. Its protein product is CASSQDRGEGTEAFF.

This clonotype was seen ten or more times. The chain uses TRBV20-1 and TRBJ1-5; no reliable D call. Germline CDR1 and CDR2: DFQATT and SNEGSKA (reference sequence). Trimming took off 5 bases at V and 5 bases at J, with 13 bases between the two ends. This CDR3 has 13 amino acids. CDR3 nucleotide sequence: TGCAGTGCTCATTCGTTCCCCGATCAGCCCCAGCATTTT. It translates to CSAHSFPDQPQHF.

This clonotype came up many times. CDR3 in amino acids: CASSPSTATNEKLFF. CDR3 sequence (DNA): TGTGCCAGCAGCCCGTCGACAGCAACTAATGAAAAACTGTTTTTT. The rearrangement links TRBV12-3 or TRBV12-4 to TRBJ1-4; maybe TRBD1 (5 bases). The CDR3 covers 15 residues. Between the trimmed V and J ends, which lost 6 bases and 0 bases, there was a span of 11 bases.

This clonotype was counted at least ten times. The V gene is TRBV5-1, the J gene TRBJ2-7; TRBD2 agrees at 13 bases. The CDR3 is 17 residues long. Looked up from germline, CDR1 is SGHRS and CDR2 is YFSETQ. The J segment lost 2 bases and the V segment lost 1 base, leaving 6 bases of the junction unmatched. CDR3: CASSLTLGLAGPYEQYF. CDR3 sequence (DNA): TGCGCCAGCAGCTTGACACTGGGACTAGCGGGACCCTACGAGCAGTACTTC. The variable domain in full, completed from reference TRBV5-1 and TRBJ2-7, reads KAGVTQTPRYLIKTRGQQVTLSCSPISGHRSVSWYQQTPGQGLQFLFEYFSETQRNKGNFPGRFSGRQFSNSRSEMNVSTLELGDSALYLCASSLTLGLAGPYEQYFGPGTRLTVT.

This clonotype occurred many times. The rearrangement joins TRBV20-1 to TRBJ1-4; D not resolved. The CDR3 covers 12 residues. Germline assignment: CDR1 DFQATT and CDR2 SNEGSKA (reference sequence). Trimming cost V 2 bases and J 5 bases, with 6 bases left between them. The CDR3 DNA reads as TGCAGTGCTAGACACACGAATGAAAAACTGTTTTTT. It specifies CSARHTNEKLFF.

The CDR3 nucleotides are TGTGCCAGCAGACCCGTGTCTAGCGGGAGGGCAGGAGAGCAGTACTTC. As protein: CASRPVSSGRAGEQYF. This chain uses TRBV7-6 with TRBJ2-7, with 12 bases fitting TRBD2. The CDR3 contains 16 residues. The germline V gene encodes CDR1 SGHVS and CDR2 FNYEAQ. Losses at the gene ends were 6 bases for V and 7 bases for J; bases not matched to a gene: 13.

This CDR3 is CASNLLAGGVNTGELFF. DNA for the CDR3: TGTGCCAGCAACCTACTAGCGGGAGGTGTGAACACCGGGGAGCTGTTTTTT. The chain carries TRBV6-6 and TRBJ2-2; 12 bases fit TRBD2. CDR1 and CDR2 (germline): MNHNY, SVGAGI (reference sequence). CDR3 length: 17 residues. After removal of 7 bases from V and 1 base from J, the junction contained 7 bases not matched to a gene.

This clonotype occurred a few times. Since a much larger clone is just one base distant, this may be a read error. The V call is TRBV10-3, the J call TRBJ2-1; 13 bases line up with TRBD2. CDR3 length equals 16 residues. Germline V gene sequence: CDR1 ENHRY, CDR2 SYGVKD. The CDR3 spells CAISDLTSGRYNEQLF. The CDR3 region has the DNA TGTGCCATCAGTGACCTGACTAGCGGGAGGTACAATGAGCAGTTATTC.

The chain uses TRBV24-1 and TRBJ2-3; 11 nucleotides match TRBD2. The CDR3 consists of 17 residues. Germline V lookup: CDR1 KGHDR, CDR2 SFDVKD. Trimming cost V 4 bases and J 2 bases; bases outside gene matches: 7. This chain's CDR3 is CATSDPRLAGPTDTQYF. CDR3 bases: TGTGCCACCAGTGACCCCCGACTAGCGGGACCCACAGATACGCAGTATTTT.

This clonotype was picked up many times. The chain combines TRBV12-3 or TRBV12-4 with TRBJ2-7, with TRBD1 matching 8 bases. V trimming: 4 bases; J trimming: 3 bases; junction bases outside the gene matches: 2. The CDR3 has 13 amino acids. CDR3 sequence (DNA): TGTGCCAGCAGTTATGGACAGGGCTACGAGCAGTACTTC. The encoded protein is CASSYGQGYEQYF.

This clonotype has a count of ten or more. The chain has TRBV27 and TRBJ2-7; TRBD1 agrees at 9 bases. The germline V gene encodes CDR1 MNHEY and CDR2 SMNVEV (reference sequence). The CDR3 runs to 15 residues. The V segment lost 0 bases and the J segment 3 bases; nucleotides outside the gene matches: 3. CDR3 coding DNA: TGTGCCAGCAGTTTATCCCCGGGACAGGGCTACGAGCAGTACTTC. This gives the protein CASSLSPGQGYEQYF.

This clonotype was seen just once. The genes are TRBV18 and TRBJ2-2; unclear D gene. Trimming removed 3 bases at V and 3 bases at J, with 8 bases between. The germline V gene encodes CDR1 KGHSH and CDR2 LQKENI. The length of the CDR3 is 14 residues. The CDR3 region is CASSPPRDTGELFF. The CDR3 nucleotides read TGTGCCAGCTCACCCCCCCGGGACACCGGGGAGCTGTTTTTT.

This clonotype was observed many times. CDR3 loop: CASLGTKNIQYF. In nucleotides, the CDR3 is TGTGCCAGCCTGGGGACAAAAAACATTCAGTACTTC. The chain employs TRBV28 and TRBJ2-4; perhaps TRBD1 as D (6 bases). This CDR3 is 12 amino acids long. Germline values: CDR1 MDHEN, CDR2 SYDVKM. Between the trimmed V and J ends, which lost 8 bases and 4 bases, there was a span of 9 bases.

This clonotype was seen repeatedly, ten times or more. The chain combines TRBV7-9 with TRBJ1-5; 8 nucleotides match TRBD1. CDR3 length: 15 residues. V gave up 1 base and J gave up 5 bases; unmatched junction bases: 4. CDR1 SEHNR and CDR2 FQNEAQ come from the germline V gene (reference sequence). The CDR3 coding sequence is TGTGCCAGCAGCTTAGGGACAGGGATGGATCAGCCCCAGCATTTT. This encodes CASSLGTGMDQPQHF.

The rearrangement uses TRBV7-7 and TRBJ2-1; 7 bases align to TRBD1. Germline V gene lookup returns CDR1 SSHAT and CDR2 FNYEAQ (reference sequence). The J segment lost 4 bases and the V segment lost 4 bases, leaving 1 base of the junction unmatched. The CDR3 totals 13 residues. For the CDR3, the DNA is TGTGCCAGCAGCTCGGACAGGTACAATGAGCAGTTCTTC. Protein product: CASSSDRYNEQFF.

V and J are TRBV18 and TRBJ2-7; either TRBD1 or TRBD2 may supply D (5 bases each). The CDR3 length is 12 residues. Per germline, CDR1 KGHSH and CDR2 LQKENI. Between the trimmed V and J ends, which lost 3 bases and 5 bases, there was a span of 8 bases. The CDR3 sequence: CASSPQGHEQYF. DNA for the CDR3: TGTGCCAGCTCACCCCAGGGACACGAGCAGTACTTC.

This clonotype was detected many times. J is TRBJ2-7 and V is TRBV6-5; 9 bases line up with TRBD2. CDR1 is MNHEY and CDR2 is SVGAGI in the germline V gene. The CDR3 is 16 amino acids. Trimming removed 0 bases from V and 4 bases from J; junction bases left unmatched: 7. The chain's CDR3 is CASSYSTSGAPYEQYF. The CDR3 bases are TGTGCCAGCAGTTACTCGACTAGCGGAGCCCCGTACGAGCAGTACTTC.

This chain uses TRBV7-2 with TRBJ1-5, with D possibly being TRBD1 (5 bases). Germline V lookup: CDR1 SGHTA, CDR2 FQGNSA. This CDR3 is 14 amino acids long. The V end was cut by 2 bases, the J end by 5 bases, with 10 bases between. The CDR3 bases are TGTGCCAGCAGCTTATGGGGGATGCATCAGCCCCAGCATTTT. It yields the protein CASSLWGMHQPQHF.

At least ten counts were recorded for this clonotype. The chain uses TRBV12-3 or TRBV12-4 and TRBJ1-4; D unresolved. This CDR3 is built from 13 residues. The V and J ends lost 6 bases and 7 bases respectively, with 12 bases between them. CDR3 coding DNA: TGTGCCAGCAGACGGGCCGGGTCTGAAAAACTGTTTTTT. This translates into CASRRAGSEKLFF.

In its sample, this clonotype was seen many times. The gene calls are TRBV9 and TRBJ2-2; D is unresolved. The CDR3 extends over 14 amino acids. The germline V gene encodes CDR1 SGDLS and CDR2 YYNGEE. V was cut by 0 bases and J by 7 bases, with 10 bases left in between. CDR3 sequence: CASSVAAARGELFF. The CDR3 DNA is TGTGCCAGCAGCGTAGCGGCGGCACGCGGGGAGCTGTTTTTT.

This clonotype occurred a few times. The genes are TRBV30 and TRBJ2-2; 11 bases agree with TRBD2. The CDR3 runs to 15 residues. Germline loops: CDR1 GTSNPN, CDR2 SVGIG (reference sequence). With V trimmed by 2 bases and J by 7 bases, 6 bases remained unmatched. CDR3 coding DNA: TGTGCCTGGAGTACTAGCGGGAGTCGGGGCGGGGAGCTGTTTTTT. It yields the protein CAWSTSGSRGGELFF.

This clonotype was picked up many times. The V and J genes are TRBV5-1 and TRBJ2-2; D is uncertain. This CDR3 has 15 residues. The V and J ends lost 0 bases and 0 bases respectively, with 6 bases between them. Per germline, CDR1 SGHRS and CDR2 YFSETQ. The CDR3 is CASSLATANTGELFF. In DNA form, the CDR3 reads TGCGCCAGCAGCTTGGCAACGGCGAACACCGGGGAGCTGTTTTTT.

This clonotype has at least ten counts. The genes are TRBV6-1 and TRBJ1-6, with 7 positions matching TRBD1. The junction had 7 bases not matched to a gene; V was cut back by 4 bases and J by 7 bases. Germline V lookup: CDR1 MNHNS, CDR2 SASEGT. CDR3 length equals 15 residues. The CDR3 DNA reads TGTGCCAGCAGTGGCAGGGACAGTATAAATTCACCCCTCCACTTT. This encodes CASSGRDSINSPLHF.